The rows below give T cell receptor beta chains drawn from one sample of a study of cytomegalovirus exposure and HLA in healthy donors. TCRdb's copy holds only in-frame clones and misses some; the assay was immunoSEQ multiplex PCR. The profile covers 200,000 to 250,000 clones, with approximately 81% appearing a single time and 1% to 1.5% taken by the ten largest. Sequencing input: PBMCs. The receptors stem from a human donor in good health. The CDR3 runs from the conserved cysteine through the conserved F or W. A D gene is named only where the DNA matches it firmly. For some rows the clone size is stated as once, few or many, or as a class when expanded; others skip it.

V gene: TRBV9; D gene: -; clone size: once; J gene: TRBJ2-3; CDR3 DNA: TGTGCCAGCAGCCTCGTAGGGGCTGGCACAGATACGCAGTATTTT; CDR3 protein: CASSLVGAGTDTQYF
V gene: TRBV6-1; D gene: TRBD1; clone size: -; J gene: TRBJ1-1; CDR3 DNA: TGTGCCAGCAGTCAACCGGGACAGGGACACACTGAAGCTTTCTTT; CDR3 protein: CASSQPGQGHTEAFF
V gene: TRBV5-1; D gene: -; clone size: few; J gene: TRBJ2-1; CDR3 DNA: TGCGCCAGCAGCTTGGTTTGGGGCGAGCAGTTCTTC; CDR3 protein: CASSLVWGEQFF
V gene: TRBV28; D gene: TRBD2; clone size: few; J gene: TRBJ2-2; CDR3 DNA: TGTGCCAGCAGGTCATGGTTACTAGCGGGAGCGGGCGGGGAGCTGTTTTTT; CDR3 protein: CASRSWLLAGAGGELFF
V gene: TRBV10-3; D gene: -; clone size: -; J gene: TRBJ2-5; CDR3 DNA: TGTGCCATCAGTGGGAGGGTCTCGACGGGCCAAGAGACCCAGTACTTC; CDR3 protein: CAISGRVSTGQETQYF
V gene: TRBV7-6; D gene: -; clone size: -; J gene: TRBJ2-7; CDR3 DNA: TGTGCCAGCAGCCCTCCCCCCCCTTGGGTAGCGAACAGCTCCTACGAGCAGTACTTC; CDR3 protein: CASSPPPPWVANSSYEQYF
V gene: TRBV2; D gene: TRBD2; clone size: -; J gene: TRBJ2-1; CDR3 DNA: TGTGCCAGCAGTAATTTCGGGACTAGCTCCAATGAGCAGTTCTTC; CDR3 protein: CASSNFGTSSNEQFF
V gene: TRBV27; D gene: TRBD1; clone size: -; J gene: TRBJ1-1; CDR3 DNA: TGTGCCAGCAACACAGGGGGTGTAGGGGCGAAGTCTGAAGCTTTCTTT; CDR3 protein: CASNTGGVGAKSEAFF
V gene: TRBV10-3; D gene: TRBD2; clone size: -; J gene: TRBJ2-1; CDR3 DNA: TGTGCCATCAGCCTTAGCGGGAGCCCCCTCAATGAGCAGTTCTTC; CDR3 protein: CAISLSGSPLNEQFF
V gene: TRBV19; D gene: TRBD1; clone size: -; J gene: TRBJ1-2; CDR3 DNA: TGTGCCAGTAGTCTGCTGACAGGGACCTATGGCTACACCTTC; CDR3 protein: CASSLLTGTYGYTF
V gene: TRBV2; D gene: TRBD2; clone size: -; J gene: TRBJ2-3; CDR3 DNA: TGTGCCAGCAGTGAAATAGCGGGAGAGAGCACAGATACGCAGTATTTT; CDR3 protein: CASSEIAGESTDTQYF
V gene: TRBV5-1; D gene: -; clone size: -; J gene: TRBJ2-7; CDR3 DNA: TGCGCCAGCAGCTTGGTTGGCGGTTCCTACGAGCAGTACTTC; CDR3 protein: CASSLVGGSYEQYF
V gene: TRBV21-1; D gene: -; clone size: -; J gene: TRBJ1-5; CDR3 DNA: TGTGCCAGCAGCAAAAGGGGGGACAGGGCCAATCAGCCCCAGCATTTT; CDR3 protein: CASSKRGDRANQPQHF
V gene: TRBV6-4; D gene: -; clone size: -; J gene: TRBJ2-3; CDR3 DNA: TGTGCCAGCAGTGACTACGGGGTTTCAGATACGCAGTATTTT; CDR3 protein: CASSDYGVSDTQYF
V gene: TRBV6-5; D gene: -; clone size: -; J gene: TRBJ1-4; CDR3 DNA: TGTGCCAGCAGTTACTCTCTGGGGGCAGTTGAAAAACTGTTTTTT; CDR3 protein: CASSYSLGAVEKLFF
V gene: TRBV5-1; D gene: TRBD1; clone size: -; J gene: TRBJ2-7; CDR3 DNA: TGCGCCAGCAGCCAAGGGGACAGACGCTCCTACGAGCAGTACTTC; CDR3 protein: CASSQGDRRSYEQYF
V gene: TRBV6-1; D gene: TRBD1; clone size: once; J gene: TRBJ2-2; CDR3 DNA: TGTGCCAGCACCCCCGGACAGGGGGCCGGGGAGCTGTTTTTT; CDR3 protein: CASTPGQGAGELFF
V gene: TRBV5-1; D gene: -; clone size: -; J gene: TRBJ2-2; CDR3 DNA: TGCGCCAGCAGCACCCGAGGCGGGGAGCTGTTTTTT; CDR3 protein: CASSTRGGELFF
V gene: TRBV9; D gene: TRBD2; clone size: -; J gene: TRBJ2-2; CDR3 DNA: TGTGCCAGCAGCACCCCCGCTAGCGGGATTGACACCGGGGAGCTGTTTTTT; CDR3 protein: CASSTPASGIDTGELFF
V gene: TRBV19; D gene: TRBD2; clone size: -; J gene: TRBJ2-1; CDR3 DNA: TGTGCCAGTAGTAAGCGGGAGGGCCCTCGAGGTGAGCAGTTCTTC; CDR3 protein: CASSKREGPRGEQFF
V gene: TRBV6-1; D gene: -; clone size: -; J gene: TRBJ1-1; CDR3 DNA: TGTGCCACCGCCCTAGCCATACAGGGGAACACTGAAGCTTTCTTT; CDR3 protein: CATALAIQGNTEAFF
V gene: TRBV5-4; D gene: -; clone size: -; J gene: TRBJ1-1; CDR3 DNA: TGTGCCAGCAGCCTAACACCCCCGGGGGGGCAGAAGACTGAAGCTTTCTTT; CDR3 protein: CASSLTPPGGQKTEAFF
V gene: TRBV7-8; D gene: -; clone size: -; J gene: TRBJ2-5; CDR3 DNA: TGTGCCAGCACCCTAAGCGGTGGAGAGACCCAGTACTTC; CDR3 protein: CASTLSGGETQYF
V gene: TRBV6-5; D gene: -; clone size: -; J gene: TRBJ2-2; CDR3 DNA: TGTGCCAGCAGTACCCGGGGTACCGGGGAGCTGTTTTTT; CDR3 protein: CASSTRGTGELFF
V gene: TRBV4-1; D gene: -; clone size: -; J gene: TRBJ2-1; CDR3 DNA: TGCGCCAGCAGCATTAGTGTCTATGAGCAGTTCTTC; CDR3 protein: CASSISVYEQFF
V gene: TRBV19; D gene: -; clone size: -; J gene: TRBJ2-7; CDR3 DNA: TGTGCCAGTAGTATCGGAGGGGGCCTCACCTCCTACGAGCAGTACTTC; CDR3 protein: CASSIGGGLTSYEQYF